The rows below give T cell receptor beta chains drawn from one sample of a study of CD8+ T cells in alopecia areata. Produced via immunoSEQ multiplex PCR; TCRdb's table is partial and in-frame only. The sample includes roughly 200,000 clones, 40% to 45% of them seen just once. Sample: CD4+ T cells sorted from blood, taken between weeks 36 and 40, from a patient treated with tofacitinib. Receptors originate from a human donor with alopecia areata. Both conserved end residues are part of each CDR3. The order of the fields is D gene, V gene, CDR3 length, J gene, clone size, CDR3 protein, CDR3 DNA. D genes are given only for firm matches. Some rows mark clone size as missing; the rest say once, few, many or name a class of expanded clone.

-,TRBV29-1,14,TRBJ2-3,few,CSVERAGSTDTQYF,TGCAGCGTAGAGAGGGCGGGATCCACAGATACGCAGTATTTT
TRBD2,TRBV27,15,TRBJ2-5,-,CASSGLAGGQETQYF,TGTGCCAGCAGTGGACTAGCGGGAGGTCAAGAGACCCAGTACTTC
-,TRBV14,15,TRBJ2-7,few,CASSEGDSSSYEQYF,TGCGCCAGCAGTGAGGGAGACTCAAGCTCCTACGAGCAGTACTTC
-,TRBV4-2,19,TRBJ2-6,-,CASGKPGPSQGAGANVLTF,TGTGCCAGCGGAAAGCCAGGGCCCTCTCAAGGAGCTGGGGCCAACGTCCTGACTTTC
-,TRBV29-1,15,TRBJ1-2,-,CSVDGQGVIREGYTF,TGCAGCGTTGATGGCCAGGGTGTCATTCGTGAGGGCTACACCTTC
TRBD2,TRBV11-2,15,TRBJ2-1,few,CASSPLAGHYNEQFF,TGTGCCAGCAGCCCACTAGCGGGGCACTACAATGAGCAGTTCTTC
-,TRBV4-3,15,TRBJ1-1,few,CASSPYLQGNTEAFF,TGCGCCAGCAGCCCCTACTTACAGGGGAACACTGAAGCTTTCTTT
-,TRBV30,14,TRBJ1-1,-,CAWSVIDRFTGAFF,TGTGCCTGGAGTGTCATCGACAGGTTCACAGGAGCTTTCTTT
TRBD2,TRBV25-1,15,TRBJ2-5,few,CASSELRGFLETQYF,TGTGCCAGCAGTGAATTGCGGGGGTTTCTGGAGACCCAGTACTTC
-,TRBV10-2,16,TRBJ2-2,few,CASRSPPSGVAGELFF,TGCGCCAGCAGAAGCCCCCCCTCAGGGGTGGCCGGGGAGCTGTTTTTT
-,TRBV5-1,13,TRBJ2-5,-,CASRLGVQETQYF,TGCGCCAGCAGGCTGGGAGTCCAAGAGACCCAGTACTTC
-,TRBV7-2,15,TRBJ2-6,-,CASSRVGSGANVLTF,TGTGCCAGCAGCCGCGTCGGGTCTGGGGCCAACGTCCTGACTTTC
-,TRBV7-9,13,TRBJ1-2,-,CASSLGRLNSSTF,TGTGCCAGCAGCTTAGGCAGGTTAAACAGCTCGACCTTC
TRBD2,TRBV10-3,18,TRBJ2-1,few,CAISARGLAGTNYNEQFF,TGTGCCATCAGTGCCCGGGGACTAGCGGGCACCAATTACAATGAGCAGTTCTTC
TRBD2,TRBV7-3,15,TRBJ2-5,few,CASSPTSGSMETQYF,TGTGCCAGCAGTCCCACTAGCGGGAGTATGGAGACCCAGTACTTC
TRBD1,TRBV29-1,14,TRBJ1-4,few,CSVLHRGRGEKLFF,TGCAGCGTTCTACACAGGGGGCGCGGGGAAAAACTGTTTTTT
-,TRBV28,15,TRBJ1-2,-,CASSLPGGAEVGYTF,TGTGCCAGCAGTTTGCCCGGGGGAGCTGAAGTGGGCTACACCTTC
TRBD2,TRBV15,15,TRBJ2-1,-,CATSPQRGTLNEQFF,TGTGCCACCAGCCCTCAGCGGGGAACCCTCAATGAGCAGTTCTTC
TRBD2,TRBV11-2,16,TRBJ2-1,-,CASRASGTSRGNEQFF,TGTGCCAGCAGAGCTAGCGGTACCTCGCGGGGGAATGAGCAGTTCTTC
-,TRBV20-1,11,TRBJ2-1,-,CSAYDSGEQFF,TGCAGTGCTTACGACTCTGGGGAGCAGTTCTTC
-,TRBV2,12,TRBJ2-5,many,CASREYGETQYF,TGTGCCAGCAGGGAGTACGGGGAGACCCAGTACTTC
-,TRBV11-1,15,TRBJ2-1,many,CASSLISGVRNEQFF,TGTGCCAGCAGCTTAATTTCGGGAGTCAGGAATGAGCAGTTCTTC
-,TRBV10-3,14,TRBJ2-5,-,CAISESSQRGTQYF,TGTGCCATCAGTGAGTCATCCCAACGGGGGACCCAGTACTTC
-,TRBV18,16,TRBJ1-3,few,CASSRGIGHPGNTIYF,TGTGCCAGCTCACGTGGTATTGGACACCCTGGAAACACCATATATTTT
TRBD2,TRBV28,15,TRBJ2-7,-,CASSRPRAGGPEQYF,TGTGCCAGCAGCCGACCTAGAGCGGGAGGTCCCGAGCAGTACTTC
-,TRBV6-5,15,TRBJ1-2,-,CASSYTSGLPFGYTF,TGTGCCAGCAGTTACACCTCGGGCCTTCCGTTCGGCTACACCTTC
TRBD2,TRBV4-1,17,TRBJ2-7,-,CASSQELAGVGSYEQYF,TGCGCCAGCAGCCAAGAGTTAGCGGGAGTTGGTTCCTACGAGCAGTACTTC
TRBD2,TRBV30,16,TRBJ2-3,-,CAWSTGLAGNTDTQYF,TGTGCCTGGAGTACGGGACTAGCGGGGAACACAGATACGCAGTATTTT
-,TRBV19,15,TRBJ1-2,-,CASSTLRERSYGYTF,TGTGCCAGTAGTACCTTGAGGGAGAGGAGCTATGGCTACACCTTC
TRBD1,TRBV30,16,TRBJ1-5,-,CAWSQKGQGTHQPQHF,TGTGCCTGGAGTCAAAAGGGACAGGGGACCCATCAGCCCCAGCATTTT
TRBD2,TRBV29-1,15,TRBJ2-5,-,CSVRPTSGSLETQYF,TGCAGCGTAAGACCGACTAGCGGGAGTTTGGAGACCCAGTACTTC
-,TRBV4-2,16,TRBJ1-5,-,CASSPRSGDLSQPQHF,TGTGCCAGCAGCCCTCGCAGTGGGGATCTCTCTCAGCCCCAGCATTTT
TRBD2,TRBV6-5,13,TRBJ2-3,-,CASRPGGVDTQYF,TGTGCCAGCAGACCCGGGGGGGTTGATACGCAGTATTTT
-,TRBV5-1,14,TRBJ2-5,-,CASSIRDTQETQYF,TGCGCCAGCAGCATCCGGGACACTCAAGAGACCCAGTACTTC
-,TRBV9,14,TRBJ2-6,-,CASSVYSGANVLTF,TGTGCCAGCAGCGTATACTCTGGGGCCAACGTCCTGACTTTC
-,TRBV18,13,TRBJ2-7,-,CASSPLRDREQYF,TGTGCCAGCTCACCACTGAGGGATCGGGAGCAGTACTTC
-,TRBV7-2,14,TRBJ2-5,few,CASSAQWGSETQYF,TGTGCCAGCAGCGCCCAGTGGGGGTCAGAGACCCAGTACTTC
-,TRBV5-8,15,TRBJ2-7,few,CASSLADPGTYEQYF,TGTGCCAGCAGCTTGGCGGACCCAGGGACTTACGAGCAGTACTTC
-,TRBV7-2,14,TRBJ2-1,-,CASSFQAPGNEQFF,TGTGCCAGCAGCTTTCAGGCCCCCGGCAATGAGCAGTTCTTC
-,TRBV11-2,14,TRBJ2-5,-,CASSRQTYRETQYF,TGTGCCAGCAGCAGACAGACGTACCGAGAGACCCAGTACTTC
-,TRBV30,14,TRBJ1-2,-,CAWSVPQGYHGYTF,TGTGCCTGGAGTGTACCTCAGGGGTACCATGGCTACACCTTC
-,TRBV5-4,14,TRBJ2-7,once,CASSLGQGPKEQYF,TGTGCCAGCAGCTTGGGGCAGGGGCCCAAGGAGCAGTACTTC
-,TRBV5-1,16,TRBJ2-3,-,CASSSSLGASFDTQYF,TGCGCCAGCAGCTCTTCCCTCGGGGCGTCTTTCGATACGCAGTATTTT
-,TRBV23-1,14,TRBJ2-7,-,CASSPWADSYEQYF,TGCGCCAGCAGTCCCTGGGCTGACAGCTACGAGCAGTACTTC
TRBD2,TRBV30,22,TRBJ2-1,once,CAWSYLGVTWTSGIISYNEQFF,TGTGCCTGGAGTTACTTAGGGGTGACTTGGACTAGCGGGATCATTTCCTACAATGAGCAGTTCTTC
TRBD1,TRBV19,14,TRBJ2-7,-,CASSTRQGGGEQYF,TGTGCCAGTAGTACTAGACAGGGCGGTGGAGAGCAGTACTTC
-,TRBV29-1,12,TRBJ2-3,-,CSVEPPGDTQYF,TGCAGCGTTGAACCCCCTGGAGATACGCAGTATTTT
-,TRBV29-1,12,TRBJ1-1,few,CSGTGVNTEAFF,TGCAGCGGTACCGGGGTGAACACTGAAGCTTTCTTT
-,TRBV30,12,TRBJ1-2,few,CAWSVLGGGYTF,TGTGCCTGGAGTGTTCTGGGAGGTGGCTACACCTTC
TRBD2,TRBV30,14,TRBJ2-7,-,CAWRGSSGSNEQYF,TGTGCCTGGAGAGGGAGCAGCGGGAGCAACGAGCAGTACTTC
TRBD1,TRBV14,13,TRBJ2-7,-,CASSRLDRVEQYF,TGTGCCAGCAGCCGTCTGGACAGGGTCGAGCAGTACTTC
-,TRBV5-1,14,TRBJ2-2,-,CASSPIQNTGELFF,TGCGCCAGCAGCCCCATCCAGAACACCGGGGAGCTGTTTTTT
-,TRBV7-2,12,TRBJ2-5,-,CASSLQEETQYF,TGTGCCAGCAGCTTACAGGAAGAGACCCAGTACTTC
-,TRBV15,15,TRBJ1-1,-,CATSYLGAGVTEAFF,TGTGCCACCAGCTATTTAGGGGCTGGGGTGACTGAAGCTTTCTTT
-,TRBV30,15,TRBJ2-7,-,CAWSVRLGGNNEQYF,TGTGCCTGGAGTGTCCGGCTCGGAGGGAACAACGAGCAGTACTTC